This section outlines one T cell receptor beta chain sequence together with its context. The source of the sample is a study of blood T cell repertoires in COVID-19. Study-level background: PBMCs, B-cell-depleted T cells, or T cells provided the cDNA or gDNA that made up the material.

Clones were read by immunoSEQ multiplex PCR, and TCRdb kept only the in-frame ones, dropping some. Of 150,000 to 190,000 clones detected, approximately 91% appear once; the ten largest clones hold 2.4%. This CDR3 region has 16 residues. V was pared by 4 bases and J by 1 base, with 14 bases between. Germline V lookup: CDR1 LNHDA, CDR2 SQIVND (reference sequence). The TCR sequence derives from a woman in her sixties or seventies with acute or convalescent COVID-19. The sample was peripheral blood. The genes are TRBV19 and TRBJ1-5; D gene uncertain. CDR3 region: CASSTLMVRSNQPQHF. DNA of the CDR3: TGTGCCAGTAGTACCCTCATGGTGAGGAGCAATCAGCCCCAGCATTTT.